Presented here are 18 T cell receptor beta chains from one specimen sequenced in a study of blood T cells in healthy people across ages (dated by TCRdb to between 2015 and 2017). Library preparation used 5' RACE. The listed sequencing device is Illumina HiSeq 2500. A second PCR of roughly 6 to 11 cycles was run with a J-beta primer mix and a sample-barcoded 5' primer. Using fastp trimming at Q25 and MiXCR clonotype assembly, TCRdb reanalyzed the public sequencing data and kept in-frame beta chains. Each entry merges the rows of one CDR3 protein and shows their most common DNA and genes. The sample profile shows 1 million or so distinct CDR3 sequences; about 25% of them were found once. Less than 0.85% of the sample rests with the top ten. The sample was also reused in another study, on T cells of mothers and their children.

The sample comprised blood. These receptor sequences come from a girl aged 2-9 years in good health.

V usage is TRBV2 and J usage is TRBJ2-5, with 11 positions matching TRBD1. The J call may be mistaken, given a closer DNA end match to TRBJ2-1. The germline gives CDR1 SNHLY, CDR2 FYNNEI. The CDR3 extends over 13 amino acids. The CDR3 DNA is TGTGCCAGCAGGGGGACAGGGGGTGGGGAGCAGTTCTTC. Translation: CASRGTGGGEQFF.

Only a few counts were recorded for this clonotype. V is TRBV6-5 and J is TRBJ1-1; D remains unclear. CDR3 size: 15 residues. CDR1 is MNHEY and CDR2 is SVGAGI in the germline V gene. V was cut by 0 bases and J by 7 bases, with 15 bases left in between. CDR3 in amino acids: CASSYSGGEIGEAFF. As DNA, the CDR3 is TGTGCCAGCAGTTACTCGGGCGGGGAAATAGGTGAAGCTTTCTTT.

The rearrangement joins TRBV29-1 to TRBJ1-2; no clear D gene. V lost 2 bases and J lost 4, with 11 bases in between. The CDR3 consists of 13 residues. Looked up from germline, CDR1 is SQVTM and CDR2 is ANQGSEA. The CDR3 reads CSVEHSGGYGYTF. For the CDR3, the DNA is TGCAGCGTTGAACACTCCGGCGGCTATGGCTACACCTTC.

The V gene is TRBV5-1, the J gene TRBJ2-1; D unclear. This CDR3 comprises 14 residues. CDR1 and CDR2 (germline): SGHRS, YFSETQ. V lost 4 bases and J 3 bases, leaving 11 bases between the germline ends. CDR3 region: CASSPTLNYNEQFF. Written as DNA, the CDR3 is TGCGCCAGCAGCCCGACACTGAACTACAATGAGCAGTTCTTC.

The chain employs TRBV29-1 and TRBJ2-5, with 11 bases matching TRBD2. The J call may be wrong; the DNA end is better matched by TRBJ2-7. Germline V lookup: CDR1 SQVTM, CDR2 ANQGSEA. This CDR3 comprises 14 residues. CDR3 sequence: CSVGVWTSGYEQYF. The CDR3 DNA reads TGCAGCGTTGGGGTCTGGACTAGCGGGTACGAGCAGTACTTC.

Concerning this clonotype itself: One junction end does not reproduce the germline sequence, and a read error may be involved. The chain joins TRBV20-1 to TRBJ2-3; possibly TRBD2 for D (5 bases). Germline loops: CDR1 DFQATT, CDR2 SNEGSKA (reference sequence). The CDR3 is made up of 13 amino acids. The CDR3 here is CSAGERNTDTQYF. In nucleotides, the CDR3 is TGCAGTGCTGGAGAGCGGAACACAGATACGCAGTATTTT.

A few counts support this clonotype. The genes are TRBV4-3 and TRBJ2-5; D call uncertain. This CDR3 has 16 amino acids. CDR1 LGHNA and CDR2 YSLEER come from the germline V gene. V gave up 0 bases and J gave up 1 base, with 12 bases separating them. CDR3: CASSQDHRGAQETQYF. The CDR3 nucleotides read TGCGCCAGCAGCCAAGATCACCGAGGTGCCCAAGAGACCCAGTACTTC.

This chain connects TRBV6-6 to TRBJ1-1; TRBD1 matches at 8 bases. Germline CDR1 reads MNHNY; CDR2 reads SVGAGI (reference sequence). The CDR3 spans 14 residues. The V and J ends lost 9 bases and 10 bases, in that order; junction bases with no gene match: 16. Here the CDR3 reads CASSDRGPFLAAFF. CDR3 coding DNA: TGTGCCAGTTCAGACAGGGGTCCGTTTCTCGCAGCTTTCTTT.

The chain combines TRBV20-1 with TRBJ2-2, with D tentatively TRBD2 (6 bases). The V gene lost 2 bases and the J gene lost 4 bases, with 14 bases spanning the gap. This CDR3 region has 15 residues. Germline-derived CDR1 and CDR2 are DFQATT and SNEGSKA (reference sequence). This chain's CDR3 is CSARRGGPGTGELFF. The CDR3 nucleotides read TGCAGTGCTAGACGAGGAGGGCCAGGCACCGGGGAGCTGTTTTTT.

V gene TRBV12-3 or TRBV12-4 combines with J gene TRBJ1-4; D ambiguous. The CDR3 consists of 13 residues. Trimming removed 6 bases from V and 6 bases from J, with 11 bases in between. The CDR3 reads CASSSDIYEKLFF. The CDR3, as DNA: TGTGCCAGCAGCTCAGACATATATGAAAAACTGTTTTTT.

The chain is built from TRBV20-1 and TRBJ2-1; the D is unclear. The CDR3 is made up of 10 amino acids. CDR1 DFQATT and CDR2 SNEGSKA come from the germline V gene (reference sequence). CDR3 residues: CSGSQDEQFF. CDR3 bases: TGCAGCGGCAGCCAGGATGAGCAGTTCTTC.

The V and J genes are TRBV5-4 and TRBJ2-5; possible D gene TRBD2, 6 bases. TRBJ2-1 explains the end of the DNA better; the J call may be wrong. The CDR3 runs to 14 residues. Per the germline V gene, CDR1 is SGHNT and CDR2 is YYREEE (reference sequence). The CDR3 reads CASSLSGLTDEQFF. DNA for the CDR3: TGTGCCAGCAGCTTGAGCGGACTAACCGATGAGCAGTTCTTC.

The chain combines TRBV9 with TRBJ2-7, with D possibly being TRBD1 (5 bases). Germline CDR1 is SGDLS and CDR2 is YYNGEE. V dropped 4 bases and J dropped 1 base, with 12 bases sitting between them. CDR3 length: 14 amino acids. CDR3 nucleotides: TGTGCCAGCAGCCAATCAGGGAATTCCTACGAGCAGTACTTC. Amino acids: CASSQSGNSYEQYF.

This sequence joins TRBV7-9 and TRBJ2-5, with TRBD1 matching 7 bases. J gave up 5 bases and V 1 base, and 10 bases lay outside the gene matches. This CDR3 region has 16 residues. The germline CDR1 and CDR2 sequences are SEHNR and FQNEAQ (reference sequence). CDR3 in DNA: TGTGCCAGCAGCTTAGGATTGACAGGGCGTGAGGAGACCCAGTACTTC. This encodes CASSLGLTGREETQYF.

The V and J genes are TRBV20-1 and TRBJ2-7; D unclear. The CDR3 covers 12 residues. In germline, CDR1 is DFQATT, CDR2 SNEGSKA (reference sequence). Trimming stripped 5 bases from V and 3 bases from J, with 11 bases between. As DNA, the CDR3 is TGCAGTGCTCCCACCGGGCTCTACGAGCAGTACTTC. Translation gives CSAPTGLYEQYF.

This clonotype has more than one count but fewer than ten. The chain is built from TRBV6-2 or TRBV6-3 and TRBJ2-1; 11 bases match TRBD2. The germline V gene has CDR1 MNHEY and CDR2 SVGEGT. V gave up 0 bases and J gave up 8 bases; unmatched junction bases: 6. CDR3 size: 16 residues. The CDR3 bases are TGTGCCAGCAGTTACTCGTTGACTAGCGGGGCGGATGAGCAGTTCTTC. Protein sequence: CASSYSLTSGADEQFF.

This clonotype has more than one count but fewer than ten. V usage is TRBV28 and J usage is TRBJ1-1; D is possibly TRBD1 (5 bases). V dropped 5 bases and J dropped 5 bases, with 15 bases sitting between them. The CDR3 totals 14 residues. Germline CDR1 is MDHEN and CDR2 is SYDVKM. As DNA, the CDR3 is TGTGCCAGCAGTAATATTGGGGGGAGGACTGAAGCTTTCTTT. This codes for CASSNIGGRTEAFF.

The chain has TRBV12-3 or TRBV12-4 and TRBJ2-7; D not certain. V lost 4 bases and J lost 5, with 15 bases in between. CDR3 length equals 14 residues. CDR3 sequence (DNA): TGTGCCAGCAGTTCCTCCAGCCGGGCCCACGAGCAGTACTTC. It encodes CASSSSSRAHEQYF.